This TCR beta chain derives from a study of T cells in Graves' hyperthyroidism and ophthalmopathy (dated by TCRdb to the late 2010s). Study-level background: To identify distinguishing TCR V-J signatures, a discovery cohort of around 100 patients was used, comprising roughly 45 with Graves' ophthalmopathy and some 60 with stable Graves' hyperthyroidism. Whether ophthalmopathy could be predicted prospectively was tested in an independent validation cohort made up of 18 to 20 hyperthyroidism patients plus 17 patients who later progressed to ophthalmopathy. The paper describes TCR Vbeta CDR3 sequencing of 130 to 150 peripheral blood samples, made up of approximately 40 ophthalmopathy patients, some 80 hyperthyroidism patients and roughly 17 progressor patients. The study also compared thyroid tissue and blood T-cell repertoires from about six Graves' hyperthyroidism patients. After blood sampling, hyperthyroidism patients were treated with methimazole at a starting dose of 30 mg daily, and ophthalmopathy patients were treated with high-dose intravenous methylprednisolone. The approximately 100 discovery patients were randomly divided into training and test sets at a 7:3 ratio. Study-wide conclusions, independent of this receptor: In cross-validation, a model built on a 13 V-J signature told ophthalmopathy apart from stable hyperthyroidism with just under 90% sensitivity and roughly 82% specificity, and in testing the same model reached 80%/75%. During validation, the model predicted progression to ophthalmopathy a median of approximately six months ahead of onset, with around 70% sensitivity and 72% to 85% specificity. No statistical method was used to fix the sample size in advance, and group allocation was not hidden from the investigators. Blood samples also contained most of the expanded thyroid clonotypes (frequency above 0.001), which suggests that blood repertoires may reflect thyroid immune responses.

Amplification of TCR beta CDR3 regions was carried out from RNA transcripts. A first-round RT-PCR of the TCR CDR3 used the HTBI primer set with the Qiagen OneStep RT-PCR kit. Libraries were constructed in a second round of multiplex PCR, after which size selection and purification were carried out. Sequencing of the libraries was done on an Illumina HiSeq2000 using paired-end 100 bp reads. On the authors' methods: SOAPnuke was used to process the raw data, removing reads that contained adapters or uncalled bases, had a mean Phred below 15, or lacked an exact match to the constant primer or identifier. COPE v1.2.5 was used to merge the high-quality paired reads, and each unique nucleotide sequence was defined as a clonotype. MiTCR v1.1 was used to align clonotypes to the IMGT TRBV, TRBD and TRBJ reference segments. Only V-J combinations with frequency above 0.0001, covering about 99% of repertoires, were analysed. The TCS score was defined as F50 (clonal expansion) divided by E x V (chaos), with BLOSUM62-based TCRdist calculated between CDR3 peptides within each V-J. Welch's t-statistics and random forest reduced just over 500 V-J features to some 14, which were used in a naive Bayes classifier (R e1071). The raw public data were reprocessed by TCRdb itself: fastp quality trimming at Q25, MiXCR clonotype calling, in-frame beta chains only. Rows matching on CDR3 protein sequence are summarized as one entry with the most common DNA and genes. TCRdb, not the original authors, processed these V and J calls. This sample has some 510,000 distinct CDR3 sequences in its table, and more than 45% of those were observed once. Approximately 8.2% of the sample belongs to the ten largest clones.

Stable Graves' hyperthyroidism was defined as no progression to ophthalmopathy during 18 months of follow-up. Hyperthyroidism patients were newly diagnosed, with disease duration under 2 months, and aged 18 to 65 years. The study excluded patients with uncontrolled infections, other autoimmune diseases, pregnancy or lactation. Clinical symptoms, serum thyroxine and TRAb, thyroid ultrasound, and orbital computed tomography formed the basis for the diagnoses. Total RNA was extracted with Trizol reagent, and quality was checked on an Agilent 2100 Bioanalyzer. As to this clonotype: This clone's antigen is unknown. No per-base quality is available; no much larger clone lies one base away.

V is clipped by 5 bases and J by 4 bases, and the sequence between their germline boundaries is 17 bases long. The germline V gene sets CDR1 to SGHTA and CDR2 to FQGNSA. From cysteine to phenylalanine, the CDR3 is 16 amino acids long. This entry keeps only the CDR3 DNA: 48 bases, framed from base 1. This TCR was sampled from a woman aged 18-29 years with Graves' hyperthyroidism. Donor details come from another sample of the same person, matched by shared clones. The sequenced material came from peripheral blood or thyroid tissue (not recorded which). The chain joins TRBV7-2 to TRBJ1-4; D gene: possibly TRBD1, on 5 matching bases. The CDR3 has the sequence CASSQGVGRSNEKLFF. In nucleotide form, the sequence is TGTGCCAGCAGCCAAGGGGTTGGACGGAGTAATGAAAAACTGTTTTTT.